What follows are 18 T cell receptor beta chains derived from one specimen sequenced in a study of cytomegalovirus exposure and HLA in healthy donors. Vbeta (60) and Jbeta (13) primers were used in the PCR. Here immunoSEQ multiplex PCR was the method, and the copy in TCRdb shows in-frame clones only, minus some. The sample records 150,000 to 200,000 clones, around three quarters being singletons. The material sequenced was PBMCs. The receptors stem from a young woman in good health and CMV-seropositive.

V and J are TRBV27 and TRBJ1-6; 7 bases are shared with TRBD1. The junction had 8 bases not matched to a gene; V was cut back by 6 bases and J by 9 bases. CDR1 is MNHEY and CDR2 is SMNVEV in the germline V gene (reference sequence). The CDR3 extends over 14 amino acids. The CDR3 DNA reads TGTGCCAGCAGACAGACAGGGTCGGGTTCACCCCTCCACTTT. This translates into CASRQTGSGSPLHF.

V is TRBV4-1 and J is TRBJ2-7, with TRBD2 matching 7 bases. This CDR3 contains 16 residues. V lost 1 base to trimming and J lost 2 bases; unmatched junction nucleotides: 8. Per germline, CDR1 MGHRA and CDR2 YSYEKL. CDR3 sequence: CASSQAVASGAYEQYF. The CDR3 nucleotides are TGCGCCAGCAGCCAAGCTGTCGCTAGCGGTGCCTACGAGCAGTACTTC.

The chain is built from TRBV6-5 and TRBJ2-4; D perhaps matches TRBD1 (6 bases). Germline V gene lookup returns CDR1 MNHEY and CDR2 SVGAGI. Trimming cost V 2 bases and J 10 bases, with 6 bases left between them. There are 11 residues in the CDR3. The CDR3 is CASSYGQIQYF. The CDR3, as DNA: TGTGCCAGCAGTTACGGACAGATTCAGTACTTC.

CDR3 amino acids: CASSSPSGRTYEQYF. CDR3 nucleotides: TGTGCCAGCAGCTCTCCTAGCGGGAGGACCTACGAGCAGTACTTC. The V call is TRBV7-9, the J call TRBJ2-7, with 11 nucleotides matching TRBD2. With V trimmed by 4 bases and J by 2 bases, 4 bases remained unmatched. Germline-derived CDR1 and CDR2 are SEHNR and FQNEAQ (reference sequence). The CDR3 totals 15 residues.

V is TRBV2 and J is TRBJ1-3; no reliable D call. V was trimmed by 5 bases and J by 7 bases, leaving 15 bases between them. Germline values: CDR1 SNHLY, CDR2 FYNNEI. The CDR3 is 14 residues long. The CDR3 DNA reads as TGTGCCAGCAGTCCCGGCCACGGCGGGAACACCATATATTTT. Translating it yields CASSPGHGGNTIYF.

This clone came up a few times. The chain's CDR3 is CASSRGEGGFSESYNEQFF. The CDR3 DNA reads as TGTGCCAGCAGCCGGGGCGAAGGAGGGTTTAGTGAGTCCTACAATGAGCAGTTCTTC. V gene TRBV11-3 combines with J gene TRBJ2-1; D might be TRBD2 (6 bases). Germline V gene sequence: CDR1 SGHNT, CDR2 YENEEA. This CDR3 comprises 19 residues. V lost 5 bases and J lost 1, with 24 bases in between. The full variable domain, rest sourced from reference TRBV11-3 and TRBJ2-1, is EAGVVQSPRYKIIEKKQPVAFWCNPISGHNTLYWYLQNLGQGPELLIRYENEEAVDDSQLPKDRFSAERLKGVDSTLKIQPAELGDSAVYLCASSRGEGGFSESYNEQFFGPGTRLTVL.

This clone was recorded a few times. V is TRBV9 and J is TRBJ2-7; 7 nucleotides line up with TRBD2. This CDR3 region has 14 residues. Per germline, CDR1 SGDLS and CDR2 YYNGEE. The junction had 8 bases not matched to a gene; V was cut back by 4 bases and J by 4 bases. CDR3: CASSPRGRVYEQYF. Here the CDR3 DNA reads TGTGCCAGCAGCCCCCGAGGGAGGGTATACGAGCAGTACTTC.

V usage is TRBV28 and J usage is TRBJ1-5, with D uncertain. Trimming removed 5 bases at V and 11 bases at J, with 10 bases between. The CDR3 spans 11 residues. Germline values: CDR1 MDHEN, CDR2 SYDVKM. The CDR3 DNA reads as TGTGCCAGCAGTCCCCTCACAGCCCAGCATTTT. Amino acids: CASSPLTAQHF.

Only a few counts were recorded for this clone. The chain uses TRBV27 and TRBJ1-5; 7 bases line up with TRBD1. Losses at the gene ends were 5 bases for V and 6 bases for J; bases not matched to a gene: 7. Germline CDR1 MNHEY, CDR2 SMNVEV (reference sequence). This CDR3 region has 14 residues. The CDR3 DNA reads as TGTGCCAGCAGTGCATCAGGGGGAGGTCAGCCCCAGCATTTT. This codes for CASSASGGGQPQHF.

This chain links TRBV4-1 with TRBJ1-1; D gene ambiguous. The germline V and J ends were trimmed by 1 base and 2 bases, with 5 bases remaining between them. The CDR3 contains 13 residues. Germline V lookup: CDR1 MGHRA, CDR2 YSYEKL. Written as DNA, the CDR3 is TGCGCCAGCAGCCAAGTCCCTAACACTGAAGCTTTCTTT. This translates into CASSQVPNTEAFF.

V and J are TRBV30 and TRBJ2-3, with a tentative D call TRBD2 (5 bases). CDR1 GTSNPN and CDR2 SVGIG come from the germline V gene (reference sequence). This CDR3 is 13 amino acids long. Trimming left V 4 bases short and J 1 base short, with 9 bases between. CDR3 residues: CAWTEARTDTQYF. CDR3 DNA sequence: TGTGCCTGGACGGAGGCCCGCACAGATACGCAGTATTTT.

CDR3 sequence: CASSSSWTSGATDTQYF. Here the CDR3 DNA reads TGTGCCAGCAGCTCTTCCTGGACTAGCGGGGCAACAGATACGCAGTATTTT. The chain recombines TRBV7-9 with TRBJ2-3, with 12 bases lining up with TRBD2. Germline trimming cut 4 bases from V and 3 bases from J; bases unmatched to any gene: 8. Germline V gene lookup returns CDR1 SEHNR and CDR2 FQNEAQ (reference sequence). This CDR3 is 17 amino acids long.

This clone was detected only once. The chain is built from TRBV5-4 and TRBJ1-2; D possibly corresponds to TRBD1 (5 bases). Deletions cut 6 bases from V and 2 bases from J, with 17 bases between. Germline loops: CDR1 SGHNT, CDR2 YYREEE (reference sequence). This CDR3 spans 15 amino acids. CDR3 sequence reads: CASISRTEGNYGYTF. The CDR3 DNA is TGTGCCAGCATCTCAAGAACGGAGGGGAACTATGGCTACACCTTC.

This clone occurred once. The chain employs TRBV11-2 and TRBJ2-5; 8 bases map to TRBD2. The J segment lost 5 bases and the V segment lost 5 bases, leaving 13 bases of the junction unmatched. Germline CDR1 is SGHAT and CDR2 is FQNNGV. The length of the CDR3 is 16 residues. As DNA, the CDR3 is TGTGCCAGCAGCAACCTCGCCGGCGGGGGGTCGGAGACCCAGTACTTC. Its protein product is CASSNLAGGGSETQYF.

This clone was observed a single time. The chain couples TRBV2 to TRBJ1-2; weak D call: TRBD1 (5 bases). This CDR3 is 15 amino acids long. V lost 3 bases and J 0 bases, leaving 11 bases between the germline ends. CDR1 SNHLY and CDR2 FYNNEI come from the germline V gene. This chain's CDR3 is CASSDIGAANYGYTF. CDR3 bases: TGTGCCAGCAGTGATATAGGGGCAGCTAACTATGGCTACACCTTC.

In this sample, this clone turned up a few times. This sample includes further DNA sequences coding for the same CDR3. V usage is TRBV9 and J usage is TRBJ1-1; D ambiguous. Trimming pared 0 bases from V and 0 bases from J, leaving 3 bases between. The germline V gene encodes CDR1 SGDLS and CDR2 YYNGEE. The CDR3 spans 13 residues. The CDR3 loop reads CASSVAMNTEAFF. The CDR3 nucleotides are TGTGCCAGCAGCGTAGCAATGAACACTGAAGCTTTCTTT.

The chain employs TRBV13 and TRBJ1-4; D gene unclear. With 4 bases removed from V and 4 bases from J, the gap between germline ends came to 13 bases. Germline values: CDR1 PRHDT, CDR2 FYEKMQ (reference sequence). This CDR3 has 15 residues. CDR3 bases: TGTGCCAGCAGCTCGCATGGGAGGATTAATGAAAAACTGTTTTTT. It is translated as CASSSHGRINEKLFF.

The CDR3 DNA reads TGTGCCAACTTCTGGGGGCCGGGGGGCTACACCTTC. The encoded protein is CANFWGPGGYTF. The chain has TRBV6-1 and TRBJ1-2; tentative D call: TRBD1 (6 bases). This CDR3 region has 12 residues. Germline values: CDR1 MNHNS, CDR2 SASEGT. V was clipped by 10 bases and J by 8 bases, with 17 bases between them.